A selection of T cell receptor beta chains follows, all from one sample in a study of control samples from healthy donors and cancer patients. The assay was immunoSEQ multiplex PCR, and TCRdb's table has in-frame clones only and misses some. The profile shows some 120,000 clones, more than 85% of them singletons. The sample taken for sequencing was blood. The receptor source for this set is a man younger than 30 in good health. Each CDR3 is given with its conserved first and last residue. Fields, in order: V gene, J gene, CDR3 protein.

V: TRBV6-1
J: TRBJ1-5
CDR3: CASSASVVQRNQPQHF

V: TRBV18
J: TRBJ1-1
CDR3: CASSLHIPGQGAYTEAFF

V: TRBV5-4
J: TRBJ1-2
CDR3: CASSPGGLRTVGYTF

V: TRBV19
J: TRBJ1-5
CDR3: CASSDTGQPQHF

V: TRBV4-1
J: TRBJ2-7
CDR3: CASSQAPGDTYEQYF

V: TRBV5-1
J: TRBJ1-1
CDR3: CASSPNSWGSNEAFF

V: TRBV12-3/TRBV12-4
J: TRBJ1-2
CDR3: CASSSQGANGYTF

V: TRBV5-1
J: TRBJ2-3
CDR3: CASSLDAHRGGTDTQYF

V: TRBV2
J: TRBJ2-5
CDR3: CASKVGTHKETQYF

V: TRBV2
J: TRBJ1-4
CDR3: CASSDRESSEKLFF